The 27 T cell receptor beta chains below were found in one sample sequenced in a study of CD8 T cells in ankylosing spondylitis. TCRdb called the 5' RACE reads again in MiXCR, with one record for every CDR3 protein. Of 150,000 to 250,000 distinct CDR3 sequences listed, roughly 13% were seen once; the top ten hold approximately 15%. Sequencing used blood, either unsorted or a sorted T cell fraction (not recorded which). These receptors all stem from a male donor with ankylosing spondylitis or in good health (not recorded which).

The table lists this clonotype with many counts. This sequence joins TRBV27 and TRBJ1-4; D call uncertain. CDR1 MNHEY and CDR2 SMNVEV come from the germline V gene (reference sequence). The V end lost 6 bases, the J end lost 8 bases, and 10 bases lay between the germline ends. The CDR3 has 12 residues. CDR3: CASRTASEKLFF. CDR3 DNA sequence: TGTGCCAGCAGGACGGCCTCGGAAAAACTGTTTTTT. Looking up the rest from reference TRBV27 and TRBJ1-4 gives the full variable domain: EAQVTQNPRYLITVTGKKLTVTCSQNMNHEYMSWYRQDPGLGLRQIYYSMNVEVTDKGDVPEGYKVSRKEKRNFPLILESPSPNQTSLYFCASRTASEKLFFGSGTQLSVL.

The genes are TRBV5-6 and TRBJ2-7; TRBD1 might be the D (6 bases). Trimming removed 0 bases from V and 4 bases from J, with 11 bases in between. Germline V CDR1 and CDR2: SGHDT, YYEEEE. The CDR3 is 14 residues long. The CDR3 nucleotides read TGTGCCAGCAGCTTGGTTGGACAGATATACGAGCAGTACTTC. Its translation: CASSLVGQIYEQYF.

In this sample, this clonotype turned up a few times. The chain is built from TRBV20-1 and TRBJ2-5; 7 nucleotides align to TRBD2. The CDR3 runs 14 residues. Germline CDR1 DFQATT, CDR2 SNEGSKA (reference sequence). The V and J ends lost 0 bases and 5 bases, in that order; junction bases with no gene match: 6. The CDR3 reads CSARDPGGYETQYF. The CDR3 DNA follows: TGCAGTGCTAGAGATCCCGGGGGGTACGAGACCCAGTACTTC.

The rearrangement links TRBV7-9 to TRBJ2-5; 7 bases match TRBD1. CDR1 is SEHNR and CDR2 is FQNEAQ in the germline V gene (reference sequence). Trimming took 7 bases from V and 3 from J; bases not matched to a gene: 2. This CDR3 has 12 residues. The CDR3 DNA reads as TGTGCCAGCAAGGGGGCTGAAGAGACCCAGTACTTC. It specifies CASKGAEETQYF.

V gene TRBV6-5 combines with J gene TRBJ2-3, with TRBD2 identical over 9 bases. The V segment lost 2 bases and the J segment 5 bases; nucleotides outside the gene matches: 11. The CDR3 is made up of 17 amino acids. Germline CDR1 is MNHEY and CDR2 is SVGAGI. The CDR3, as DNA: TGTGCCAGCAGTTACGTAGGGATAGCGGGAGAGGGAGATACGCAGTATTTT. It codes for CASSYVGIAGEGDTQYF.

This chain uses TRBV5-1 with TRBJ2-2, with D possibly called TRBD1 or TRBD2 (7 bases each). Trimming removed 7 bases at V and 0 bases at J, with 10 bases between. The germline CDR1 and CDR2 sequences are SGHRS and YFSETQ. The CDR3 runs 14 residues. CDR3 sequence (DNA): TGCGCCAGCCAGGGGGGGACGAACACCGGGGAGCTGTTTTTT. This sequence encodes CASQGGTNTGELFF.

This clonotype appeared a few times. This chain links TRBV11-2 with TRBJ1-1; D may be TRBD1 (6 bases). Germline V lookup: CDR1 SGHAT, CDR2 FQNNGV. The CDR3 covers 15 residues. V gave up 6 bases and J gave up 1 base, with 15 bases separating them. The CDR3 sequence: CASRDTGLANTEAFF. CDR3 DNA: TGTGCCAGCAGGGATACAGGGCTGGCGAACACTGAAGCTTTCTTT.

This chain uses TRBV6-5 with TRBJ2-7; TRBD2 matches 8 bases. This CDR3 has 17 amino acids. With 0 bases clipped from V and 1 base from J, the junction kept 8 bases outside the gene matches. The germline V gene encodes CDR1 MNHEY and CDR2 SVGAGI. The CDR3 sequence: CASSYSLSGRGSYEQYF. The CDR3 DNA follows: TGTGCCAGCAGTTACTCATTGTCCGGGAGGGGGTCCTACGAGCAGTACTTC.

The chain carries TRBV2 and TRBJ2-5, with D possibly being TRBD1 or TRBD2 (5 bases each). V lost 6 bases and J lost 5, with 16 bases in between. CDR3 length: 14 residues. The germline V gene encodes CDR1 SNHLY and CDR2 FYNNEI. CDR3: CASRSSGTEETQYF. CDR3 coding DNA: TGTGCCAGCAGGTCGTCCGGGACGGAGGAGACCCAGTACTTC.

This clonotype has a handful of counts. CDR3: CASRERVWEQYF. As DNA, the CDR3 is TGTGCCAGCAGAGAAAGGGTTTGGGAGCAGTACTTC. The genes are TRBV2 and TRBJ2-7; D is unresolved. This CDR3 spans 12 amino acids. Trimming pared 6 bases from V and 7 bases from J, leaving 13 bases between. Germline lookup yields CDR1 SNHLY and CDR2 FYNNEI.

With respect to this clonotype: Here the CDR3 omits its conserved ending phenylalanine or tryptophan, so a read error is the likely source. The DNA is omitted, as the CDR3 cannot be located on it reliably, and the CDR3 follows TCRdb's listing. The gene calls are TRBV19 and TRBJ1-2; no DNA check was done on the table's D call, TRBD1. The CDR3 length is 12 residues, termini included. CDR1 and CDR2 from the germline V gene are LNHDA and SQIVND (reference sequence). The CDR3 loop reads CASSGGTDRRWV.

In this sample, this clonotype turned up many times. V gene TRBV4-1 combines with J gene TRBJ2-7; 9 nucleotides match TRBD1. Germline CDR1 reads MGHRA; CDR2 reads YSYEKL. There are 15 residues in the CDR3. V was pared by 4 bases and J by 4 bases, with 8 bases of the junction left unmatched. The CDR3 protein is CASSLPGQGIYEQYF. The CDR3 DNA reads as TGCGCCAGCAGCCTTCCGGGACAGGGCATATACGAGCAGTACTTC.

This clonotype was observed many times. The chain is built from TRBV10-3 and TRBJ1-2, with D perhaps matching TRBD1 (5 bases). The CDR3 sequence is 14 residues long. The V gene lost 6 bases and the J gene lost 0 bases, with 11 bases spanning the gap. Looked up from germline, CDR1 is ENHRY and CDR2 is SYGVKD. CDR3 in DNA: TGTGCCATCAGCCCGACAGAAGCTAACTATGGCTACACCTTC. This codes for CAISPTEANYGYTF.

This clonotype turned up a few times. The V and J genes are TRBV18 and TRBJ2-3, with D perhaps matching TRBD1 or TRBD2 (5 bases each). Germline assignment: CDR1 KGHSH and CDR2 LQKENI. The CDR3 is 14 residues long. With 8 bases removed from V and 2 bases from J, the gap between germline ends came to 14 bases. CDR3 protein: CASTRDPYTDTQYF. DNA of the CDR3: TGTGCCAGCACCCGGGACCCGTACACAGATACGCAGTATTTT.

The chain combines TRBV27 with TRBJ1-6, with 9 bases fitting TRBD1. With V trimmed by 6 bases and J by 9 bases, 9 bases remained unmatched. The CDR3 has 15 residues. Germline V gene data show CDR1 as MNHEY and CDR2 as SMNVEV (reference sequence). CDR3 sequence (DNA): TGTGCCAGCAGCGCTACAGGGGGCGGCGGTTCACCCCTCCACTTT. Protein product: CASSATGGGGSPLHF.

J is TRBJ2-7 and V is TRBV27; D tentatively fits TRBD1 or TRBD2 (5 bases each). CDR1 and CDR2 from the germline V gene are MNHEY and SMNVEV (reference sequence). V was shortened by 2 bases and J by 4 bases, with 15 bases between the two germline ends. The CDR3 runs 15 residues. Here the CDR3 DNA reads TGTGCCAGCAGTTTAGGGGACGTCGTAGGGTACGAGCAGTACTTC. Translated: CASSLGDVVGYEQYF.

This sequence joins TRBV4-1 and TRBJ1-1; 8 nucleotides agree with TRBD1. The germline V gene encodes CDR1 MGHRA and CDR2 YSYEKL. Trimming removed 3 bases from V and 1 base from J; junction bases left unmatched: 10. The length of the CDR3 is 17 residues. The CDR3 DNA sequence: TGCGCCAGCAGCCACCCTTTGACGACAGGGGCGAACACTGAAGCTTTCTTT. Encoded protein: CASSHPLTTGANTEAFF.

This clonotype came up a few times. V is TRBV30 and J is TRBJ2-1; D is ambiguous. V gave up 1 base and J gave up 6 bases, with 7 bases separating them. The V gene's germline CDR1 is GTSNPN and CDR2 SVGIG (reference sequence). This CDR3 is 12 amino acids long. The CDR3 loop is CAWSGEGNEQFF. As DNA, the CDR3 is TGTGCCTGGAGTGGAGAAGGCAATGAGCAGTTCTTC. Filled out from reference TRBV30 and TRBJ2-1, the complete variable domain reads SQTIHQWPATLVQPVGSPLSLECTVEGTSNPNLYWYRQAAGRGLQLLFYSVGIGQISSEVPQNLSASRPQDRQFILSSKKLLLSDSGFYLCAWSGEGNEQFFGPGTRLTVL.

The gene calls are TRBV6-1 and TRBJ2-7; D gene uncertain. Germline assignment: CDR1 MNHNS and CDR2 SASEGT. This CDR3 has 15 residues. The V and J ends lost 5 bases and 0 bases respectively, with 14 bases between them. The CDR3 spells CASSPLLAVSYEQYF. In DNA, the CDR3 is TGTGCCAGCAGTCCCCTTTTGGCAGTCTCCTACGAGCAGTACTTC.

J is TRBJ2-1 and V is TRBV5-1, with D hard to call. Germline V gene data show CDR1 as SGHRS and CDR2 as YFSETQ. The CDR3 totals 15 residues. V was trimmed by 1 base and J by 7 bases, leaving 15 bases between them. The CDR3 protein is CASSLIVPTDNEQFF. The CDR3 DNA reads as TGCGCCAGCAGCTTGATAGTTCCGACTGATAATGAGCAGTTCTTC.

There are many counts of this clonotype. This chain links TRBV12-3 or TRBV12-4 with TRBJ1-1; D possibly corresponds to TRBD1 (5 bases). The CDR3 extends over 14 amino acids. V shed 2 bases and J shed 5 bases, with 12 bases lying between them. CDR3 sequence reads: CASSLNPGRTEAFF. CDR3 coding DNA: TGTGCCAGCAGTTTAAATCCAGGGAGAACTGAAGCTTTCTTT.

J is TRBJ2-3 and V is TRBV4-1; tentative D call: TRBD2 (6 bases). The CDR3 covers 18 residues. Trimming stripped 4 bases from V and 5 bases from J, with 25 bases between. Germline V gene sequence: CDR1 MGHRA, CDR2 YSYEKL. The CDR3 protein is CASSRPWDSRPPIDTQYF. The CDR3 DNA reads TGCGCCAGCAGCCGCCCCTGGGACTCCCGCCCGCCAATAGATACGCAGTATTTT.

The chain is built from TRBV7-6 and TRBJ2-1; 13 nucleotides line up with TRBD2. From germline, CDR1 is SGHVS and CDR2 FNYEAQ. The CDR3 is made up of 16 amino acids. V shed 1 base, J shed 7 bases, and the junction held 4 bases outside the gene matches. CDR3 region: CASSLELAGGGNEQFF. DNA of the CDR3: TGTGCCAGCAGCTTAGAACTAGCGGGAGGGGGGAATGAGCAGTTCTTC.

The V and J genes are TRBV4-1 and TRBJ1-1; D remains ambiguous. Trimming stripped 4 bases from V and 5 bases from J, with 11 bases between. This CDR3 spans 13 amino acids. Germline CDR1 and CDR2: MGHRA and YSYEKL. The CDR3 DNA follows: TGCGCCAGCAGCCTCGGGGTTTGGACTGAAGCTTTCTTT. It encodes CASSLGVWTEAFF.

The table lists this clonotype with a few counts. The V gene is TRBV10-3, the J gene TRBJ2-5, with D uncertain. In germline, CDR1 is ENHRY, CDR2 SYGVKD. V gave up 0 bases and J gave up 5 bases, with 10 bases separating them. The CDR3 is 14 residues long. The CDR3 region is CAISESGPEETQYF. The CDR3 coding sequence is TGTGCCATCAGTGAGTCAGGGCCGGAGGAGACCCAGTACTTC.

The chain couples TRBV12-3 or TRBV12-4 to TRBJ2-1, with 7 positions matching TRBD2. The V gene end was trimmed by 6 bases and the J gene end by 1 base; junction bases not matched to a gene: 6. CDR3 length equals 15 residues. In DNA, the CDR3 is TGTGCCAGCAGCCGGGCCGGGGGGTCCTACAATGAGCAGTTCTTC. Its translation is CASSRAGGSYNEQFF.

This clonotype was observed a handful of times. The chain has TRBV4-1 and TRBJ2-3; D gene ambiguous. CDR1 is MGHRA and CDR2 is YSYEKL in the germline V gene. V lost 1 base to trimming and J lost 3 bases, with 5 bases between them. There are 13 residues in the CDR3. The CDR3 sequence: CASSQVVTDTQYF. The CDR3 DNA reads TGCGCCAGCAGCCAAGTGGTGACAGATACGCAGTATTTT.